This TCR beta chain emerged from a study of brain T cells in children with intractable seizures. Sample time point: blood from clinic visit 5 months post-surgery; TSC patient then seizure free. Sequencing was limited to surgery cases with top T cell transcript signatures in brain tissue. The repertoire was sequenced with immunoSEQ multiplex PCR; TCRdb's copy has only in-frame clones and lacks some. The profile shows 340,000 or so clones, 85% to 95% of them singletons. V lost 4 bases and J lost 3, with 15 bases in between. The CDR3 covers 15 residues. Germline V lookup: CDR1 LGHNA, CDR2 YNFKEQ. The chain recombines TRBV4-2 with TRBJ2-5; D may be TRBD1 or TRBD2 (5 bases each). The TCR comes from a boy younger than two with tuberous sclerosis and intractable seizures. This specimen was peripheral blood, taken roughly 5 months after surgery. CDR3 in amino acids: CASSRETVGKETQYF. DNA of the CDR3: TGTGCCAGCAGCCGGGAGACAGTGGGCAAAGAGACCCAGTACTTC.